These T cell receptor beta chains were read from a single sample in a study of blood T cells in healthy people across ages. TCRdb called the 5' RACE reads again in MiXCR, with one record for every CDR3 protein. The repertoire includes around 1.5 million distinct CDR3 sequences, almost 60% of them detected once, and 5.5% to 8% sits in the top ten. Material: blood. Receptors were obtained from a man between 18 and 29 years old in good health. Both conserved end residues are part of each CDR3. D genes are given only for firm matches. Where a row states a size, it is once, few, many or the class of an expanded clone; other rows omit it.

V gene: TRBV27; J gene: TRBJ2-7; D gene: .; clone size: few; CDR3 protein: CASSLRGGDSYEQYF; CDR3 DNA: TGTGCCAGCAGTTTACGTGGGGGCGACTCCTACGAGCAGTACTTC
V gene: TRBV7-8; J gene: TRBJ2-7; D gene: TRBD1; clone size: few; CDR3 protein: CASSLAGGTVYEQYF; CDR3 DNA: TGTGCCAGCAGCTTAGCGGGTGGGACAGTATACGAGCAGTACTTC
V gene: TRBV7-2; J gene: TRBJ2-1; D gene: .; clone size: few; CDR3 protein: CASSPGGSDEQFF; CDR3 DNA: TGTGCCAGCAGCCCCGGGGGCAGCGATGAGCAGTTCTTC
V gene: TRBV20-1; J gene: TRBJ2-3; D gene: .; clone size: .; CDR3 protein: CSARAGSPQYF; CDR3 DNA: TGCAGTGCTAGAGCGGGGAGTCCGCAGTATTTT
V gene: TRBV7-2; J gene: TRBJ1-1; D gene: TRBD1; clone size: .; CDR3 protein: CASSSETGGEGDTEAFF; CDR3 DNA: TGTGCCAGCAGCTCCGAGACAGGGGGCGAAGGTGACACTGAAGCTTTCTTT
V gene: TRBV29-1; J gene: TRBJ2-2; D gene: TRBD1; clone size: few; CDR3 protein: CSVEGTGPGELFF; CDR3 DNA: TGCAGCGTTGAAGGGACAGGCCCCGGGGAGCTGTTTTTT
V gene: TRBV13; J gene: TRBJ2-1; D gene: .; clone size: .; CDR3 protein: CASSLRVGKNNEQFF; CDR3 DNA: TGTGCCAGCAGCTTACGGGTAGGGAAAAACAATGAGCAGTTCTTC
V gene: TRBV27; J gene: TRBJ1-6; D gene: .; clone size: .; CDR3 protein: CASSLSADSPLHF; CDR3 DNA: TGTGCCAGCAGTTTATCGGCCGATTCACCCCTCCACTTT
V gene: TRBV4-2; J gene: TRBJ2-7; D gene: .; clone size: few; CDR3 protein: CASSQGLAKGYEQYF; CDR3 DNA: TGTGCCAGCAGCCAAGGGTTAGCGAAAGGCTACGAGCAGTACTTC
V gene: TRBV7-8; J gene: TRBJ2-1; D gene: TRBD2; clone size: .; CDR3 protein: CASSRGGLGAEYEQFF; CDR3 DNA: TGTGCCAGCAGCCGGGGGGGGCTGGGGGCGGAATATGAGCAGTTCTTC
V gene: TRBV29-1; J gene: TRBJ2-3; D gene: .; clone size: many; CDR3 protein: CSVEHGRGKYSTDTQYF; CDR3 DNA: TGCAGCGTTGAACATGGCAGGGGCAAATATTCCACAGATACGCAGTATTTT
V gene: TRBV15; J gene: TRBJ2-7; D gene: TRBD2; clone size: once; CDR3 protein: CATSSGTSGPYEQYF; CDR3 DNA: TGTGCCACCAGCAGCGGGACTAGCGGGCCCTACGAGCAGTACTTC
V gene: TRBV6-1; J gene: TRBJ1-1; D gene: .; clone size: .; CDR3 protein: CANSSDLGNTEAFF; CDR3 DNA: TGTGCCAACAGCAGCGATCTGGGGAACACTGAAGCTTTCTTT
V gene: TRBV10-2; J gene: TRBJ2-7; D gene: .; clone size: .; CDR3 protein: CASTMTGLSYEQYF; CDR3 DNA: TGCGCCAGCACTATGACTGGACTTAGCTACGAGCAGTACTTC
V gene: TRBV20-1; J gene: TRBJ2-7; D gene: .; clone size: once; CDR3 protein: CSARDILGVYNEQYF; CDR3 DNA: TGCAGTGCTAGAGATATCCTAGGGGTCTACAATGAGCAGTACTTC
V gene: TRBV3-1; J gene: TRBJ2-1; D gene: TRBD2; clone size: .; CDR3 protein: CASSRTSGVISYNEQFF; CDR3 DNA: TGTGCCAGCAGCCGTACTAGCGGGGTAATTTCCTACAATGAGCAGTTCTTC
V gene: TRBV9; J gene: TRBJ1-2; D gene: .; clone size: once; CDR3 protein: CASSVEGRSYGYTF; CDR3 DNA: TGTGCCAGCAGCGTAGAGGGCAGGAGCTATGGCTACACCTTC
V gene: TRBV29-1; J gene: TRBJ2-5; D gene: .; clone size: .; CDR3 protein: CSVEVGSGPQETQYF; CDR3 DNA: TGCAGCGTTGAGGTCGGGTCGGGCCCGCAAGAGACCCAGTACTTC
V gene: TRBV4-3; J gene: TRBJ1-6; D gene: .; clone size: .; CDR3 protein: CASSQDVGGYNSPLHF; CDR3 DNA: TGCGCCAGCAGCCAAGATGTAGGGGGTTATAATTCACCCCTCCACTTT
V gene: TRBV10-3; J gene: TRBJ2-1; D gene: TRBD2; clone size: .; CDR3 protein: CAISDSGTSGYNEQFF; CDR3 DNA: TGTGCCATCAGTGATTCCGGGACTAGCGGGTACAATGAGCAGTTCTTC
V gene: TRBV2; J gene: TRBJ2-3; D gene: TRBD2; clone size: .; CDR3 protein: CASSVGLAGDSDTQYF; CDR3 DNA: TGTGCCAGCAGTGTCGGACTAGCGGGGGACTCAGATACGCAGTATTTT
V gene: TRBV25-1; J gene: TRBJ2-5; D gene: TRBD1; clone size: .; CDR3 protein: CASSTLSGTAIQETQYF; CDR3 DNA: TGTGCCAGCAGCACTCTATCCGGGACAGCCATCCAAGAGACCCAGTACTTC
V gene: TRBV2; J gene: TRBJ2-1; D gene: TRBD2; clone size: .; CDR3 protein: CASRGPAGVLFF; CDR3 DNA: TGTGCCAGCAGGGGACCCGCGGGAGTTCTGTTCTTC
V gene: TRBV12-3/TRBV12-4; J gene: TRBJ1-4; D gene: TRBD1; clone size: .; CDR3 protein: CASSFEKGAPGEKLFF; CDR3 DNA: TGTGCCAGCAGTTTTGAAAAGGGGGCGCCGGGTGAAAAACTGTTTTTT
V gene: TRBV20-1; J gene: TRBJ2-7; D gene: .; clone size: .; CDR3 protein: CSATKGGQDEQYF; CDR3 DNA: TGCAGTGCTACCAAGGGGGGCCAGGATGAGCAGTACTTC
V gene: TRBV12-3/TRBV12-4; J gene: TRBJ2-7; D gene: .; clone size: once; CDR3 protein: CASSTAENSYEQYF; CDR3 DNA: TGTGCCAGCAGTACCGCTGAGAACTCCTACGAGCAGTACTTC
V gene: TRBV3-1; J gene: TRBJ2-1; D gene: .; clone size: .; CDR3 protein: CASSQDSGPYNEQFF; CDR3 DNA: TGTGCCAGCAGCCAAGATTCGGGGCCCTACAATGAGCAGTTCTTC
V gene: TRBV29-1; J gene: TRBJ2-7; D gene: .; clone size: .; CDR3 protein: CSGERGYEQYF; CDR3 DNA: TGCAGCGGTGAGAGGGGGTACGAGCAGTACTTC
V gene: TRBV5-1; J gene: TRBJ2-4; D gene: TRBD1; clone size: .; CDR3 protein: CASSILTGWEQYF; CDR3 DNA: TGCGCCAGCAGCATACTGACAGGGTGGGAGCAGTACTTC
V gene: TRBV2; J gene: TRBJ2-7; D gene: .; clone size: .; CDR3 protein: CASSTGQPYEQYF; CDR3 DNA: TGTGCCAGCAGTACGGGACAACCTTACGAGCAGTACTTC
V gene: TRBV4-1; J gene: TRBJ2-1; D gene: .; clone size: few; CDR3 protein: CASSQGGLLIGHEQFF; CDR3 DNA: TGCGCCAGCAGCCAAGGGGGCTTATTAATCGGTCATGAGCAGTTCTTC
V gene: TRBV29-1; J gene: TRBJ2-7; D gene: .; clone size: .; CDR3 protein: CSVRRGPLAYEQYF; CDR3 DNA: TGCAGCGTGAGAAGGGGTCCGCTAGCCTACGAGCAGTACTTC
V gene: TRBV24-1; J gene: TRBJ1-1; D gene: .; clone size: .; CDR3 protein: CATSDPGRGQAFF; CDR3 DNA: TGTGCCACCAGTGATCCTGGACGGGGTCAAGCTTTCTTT
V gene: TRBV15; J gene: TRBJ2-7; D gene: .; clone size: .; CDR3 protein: CATSGTHGGLRNEQYF; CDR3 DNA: TGTGCCACCAGCGGGACCCACGGGGGCTTAAGAAACGAGCAGTACTTC
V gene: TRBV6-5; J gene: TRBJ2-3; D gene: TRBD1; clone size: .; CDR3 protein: CASSPPGGAGDTQYF; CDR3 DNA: TGTGCCAGCAGTCCCCCAGGGGGCGCGGGAGATACGCAGTATTTT
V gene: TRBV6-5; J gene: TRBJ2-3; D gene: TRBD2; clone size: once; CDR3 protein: CASSYSTGGATDTQYF; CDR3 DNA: TGTGCCAGCAGTTACTCGACGGGGGGGGCTACAGATACGCAGTATTTT